A selection of T cell receptor beta chains follows, all from one sample in a study of Graves' ophthalmopathy and Graves' hyperthyroidism. TCRdb re-derived calls from the multiplex PCR reads in MiXCR, one entry per CDR3 protein. The data hold approximately 380,000 distinct CDR3 sequences, with over 20% observed a single time. Sequencing was performed on peripheral blood. These receptors all stem from a woman aged 18-29 years with stable Graves' hyperthyroidism. The CDR3 runs from the conserved cysteine through the conserved F or W. D genes are given only for firm matches. The size field is filled for only some rows; it gives once, few, many or a size class.

>many|NA|TRBJ2-7|TRBV6-2/TRBV6-3
TGTGCCAGCAGTTACCAGTACAGGGCCCGGGAGCAGTACTTC
CASSYQYRAREQYF
>NA|NA|TRBJ1-1|TRBV5-1
TGCGCCAGCAGCAGGCATGACAAGAACACTGAAGCTTTCTTT
CASSRHDKNTEAFF
>many|NA|TRBJ2-4|TRBV20-1
TGCAGTGCTAGCGAGGATCTAGCCAAAAACATTCAGTACTTC
CSASEDLAKNIQYF
>many|TRBD1|TRBJ1-1|TRBV28
TGTGCCAGCAGTTCCCGACAGGGAGCGGCTGAAGCTTTCTTT
CASSSRQGAAEAFF
>NA|NA|TRBJ2-6|TRBV18
TGTGCCAGCTCACAGCAGAACTCTGGGGCCAACGTCCTGACTTTC
CASSQQNSGANVLTF
>NA|NA|TRBJ2-6|TRBV6-1
TGTGCCAGCAGCCCACAAGACTCTGGGGCCAACGTCCTGACTTTC
CASSPQDSGANVLTF
>NA|NA|TRBJ1-5|TRBV30
TGTGCCTGGAATGAACAGGGAGTCAATCAGCCCCAGCATTTT
CAWNEQGVNQPQHF
>NA|TRBD1|TRBJ1-1|TRBV3-1
TGTGCCAGCAGACCTAGAGATCTCGCCTCGCTTATCGGGACAGGGGGCACTGAAGCTTTCTTT
CASRPRDLASLIGTGGTEAFF
>many|NA|TRBJ1-6|TRBV6-5
TGTGCCAGCAGTTACTCCCCCAATTCACCCCTCCACTTT
CASSYSPNSPLHF
>many|NA|TRBJ2-7|TRBV27
TGTGCCAGCAGTTTAGGCAACTCGGCCCACGAGCAGTACTTC
CASSLGNSAHEQYF
>few|NA|TRBJ2-7|TRBV5-1
TGCGCCAGCAGCTTTGACGGGGTCGAGCAGTACTTC
CASSFDGVEQYF
>NA|NA|TRBJ1-2|TRBV20-1
TGCAGTGCTAGCCAGCCACCCCAGGGGCTATATGGCTACACCTTC
CSASQPPQGLYGYTF
>many|NA|TRBJ1-5|TRBV6-5
TGTGCCAGCAGTTACGGCGGCTATAGCAATCAGCCCCAGCATTTT
CASSYGGYSNQPQHF
>many|NA|TRBJ1-1|TRBV13
TGTGCCAGCAGCCACCGCGGACAGCTGAACACTGAAGCTTTCTTT
CASSHRGQLNTEAFF
>many|NA|TRBJ2-7|TRBV12-3/TRBV12-4
TGTGCCAGCAGTTTTGGCGGGGACTACGAGCAGTACTTC
CASSFGGDYEQYF
>many|NA|TRBJ2-2|TRBV11-3
TGTGCCAGCAGCACACAAGGCACCGGGGAGCTGTTTTTT
CASSTQGTGELFF
>many|NA|TRBJ2-7|TRBV12-3/TRBV12-4
TGTGCCAGCAGTTTTGGGTGGGACGGCTCCTACGAGCAGTACTTC
CASSFGWDGSYEQYF
>many|TRBD2|TRBJ2-7|TRBV3-1
TGTGCCAGCAGCCACATAGCGGGAGGGCCCTACGAGCAGTACTTC
CASSHIAGGPYEQYF
>many|NA|TRBJ1-1|TRBV27
TGTGCCAGCAGTCCGACACGTATTGGCACTGAAGCTTTCTTT
CASSPTRIGTEAFF
>many|NA|TRBJ1-1|TRBV5-5
TGTGCCAGCAGCTCCTCCCTCGACGGTAACACTGAAGCTTTCTTT
CASSSSLDGNTEAFF
>NA|TRBD2|TRBJ2-7|TRBV4-2
TGTGCCAGCAGCACATCCCCAGCGGGGGGCGTCTACGAGCAGTACTTC
CASSTSPAGGVYEQYF
>many|NA|TRBJ2-1|TRBV6-5
TGTGCCAGCAGTTACAACTCGGGCTCCTTCTACAATGAGCAGTTCTTC
CASSYNSGSFYNEQFF
>many|NA|TRBJ2-7|TRBV20-1
TGCAGTGCACCCCGATTAGTTTATGGTCCCTACGAGCAGTACTTC
CSAPRLVYGPYEQYF
>many|TRBD1|TRBJ2-7|TRBV27
TGTGCCAGCAGTCAGGGGGCCGGCGAGCAGTACTTC
CASSQGAGEQYF
>many|TRBD1|TRBJ2-7|TRBV7-2
TGTGCCAGCAGCCGTACGGGACAGGGCTACTACGAGCAGTACTTC
CASSRTGQGYYEQYF
>many|TRBD1|TRBJ1-5|TRBV19
TGTGCCAGTAGTATAGAAGGGGGCCTACAGCCCCAGCATTTT
CASSIEGGLQPQHF
>few|NA|TRBJ1-2|TRBV12-3/TRBV12-4
TGTGCCAGCAGTTTAGCAGGGGAATTTCTTGGCTACACCTTC
CASSLAGEFLGYTF
>NA|TRBD1|TRBJ2-7|TRBV20-1
TGCAGTGCTGGGACAGTCTCCTACGAGCAGTACTTC
CSAGTVSYEQYF
>NA|TRBD1|TRBJ1-6|TRBV12-3/TRBV12-4
TGTGCCAGCAGTGAGCAGGGGGCCGTTTCACCCCTCCACTTT
CASSEQGAVSPLHF
>many|NA|TRBJ1-5|TRBV12-5
TGTGCTAGTGGGCTAATCCGGCCCCAGCATTTT
CASGLIRPQHF
>NA|TRBD1|TRBJ1-5|TRBV30
TGTGCCTGGAAGGGCCCCGGGACAGGGAGTCAACAGCCCCAGCATTTT
CAWKGPGTGSQQPQHF
>NA|NA|TRBJ2-7|TRBV28
TGTGCCAGCAGTCGCATTCGTCCCTCCGAGCAGTACTTC
CASSRIRPSEQYF
>few|TRBD2|TRBJ2-7|TRBV7-2
TGTGCCAGCAGCATCTCTTTAGCGGGGATCTACGAGCAGTACTTC
CASSISLAGIYEQYF
>many|NA|TRBJ2-7|TRBV20-1
TGCAGTGCTAGCTGGTTTCTCAGGGATGGCGAGCAGTACTTC
CSASWFLRDGEQYF
>many|TRBD1|TRBJ2-5|TRBV7-3
TGTGCCAGCAGCTTAAGTCCGACAGGGTTGGAGACCCAGTACTTC
CASSLSPTGLETQYF
>NA|TRBD1|TRBJ1-2|TRBV18
TGTGCCAGCTCACCACCGCGTAAACAGGGGGCCTCTGGCTACACCTTC
CASSPPRKQGASGYTF
>many|TRBD2|TRBJ2-7|TRBV2
TGTGCCAGCAAAACTAGCGGGAGGGTCTACGAGCAGTACTTC
CASKTSGRVYEQYF
>many|NA|TRBJ2-5|TRBV28
TGTGCCAGCAGTTTTCGGGTCCCGGAGACCCAGTACTTC
CASSFRVPETQYF
>many|NA|TRBJ2-7|TRBV28
TGTGCCAGCAGTTCGGGGGGCGCCCTGGACGAGCAGTACTTC
CASSSGGALDEQYF
>many|NA|TRBJ1-2|TRBV19
TGTGCCAGTAGTACGGGACTTCCTGGGGGTCATGGCTACACCTTC
CASSTGLPGGHGYTF
>many|NA|TRBJ1-1|TRBV2
TGTGCCAGCAGGGCCGGGGGCGAAGCTTTCTTT
CASRAGGEAFF
>many|TRBD2|TRBJ2-2|TRBV5-1
TGCGCCAGCAGCTTGCTGCCGGGGGGAGGCACCGGGGAGCTGTTTTTT
CASSLLPGGGTGELFF
>many|NA|TRBJ1-5|TRBV20-1
TGCAGTGCTATCCCGGGGGGACTTAACAATCAGCCCCAGCATTTT
CSAIPGGLNNQPQHF
>NA|NA|TRBJ1-2|TRBV6-1
TGTGCCAGCAGGATCTACAGGGTCGGAACGAGCTACACCTTC
CASRIYRVGTSYTF
>many|NA|TRBJ1-1|TRBV6-1
TGTGCCACAGGGAAGTGGGGTCTCGAAGCTTTCTTT
CATGKWGLEAFF
>many|TRBD1|TRBJ1-1|TRBV9
TGTGCCAGCAGCCGCACCACAGGGGCTGAAGCTTTCTTT
CASSRTTGAEAFF